This T cell receptor (beta chain) appears in the sequencing data of a study of PD-1 blockade in classical Hodgkin lymphoma. About the study: The nivolumab dose that patients received was 3 mg/kg, given intravenously every 2 weeks.

Using immunoSEQ multiplex PCR, the repertoire was profiled, and TCRdb retains in-frame clones only, with some absent. The repertoire holds 20,000 to 30,000 clones, with approximately 90% as singletons. Time point reported: cycle 4 day 1 (C4D1), after more than five weeks of nivolumab. All patients relapsed after autologous stem cell transplantation, and brentuximab vedotin exposure varied. The CDR3 has 13 amino acids. Germline assignment: CDR1 MRHNA and CDR2 SNTAGT. V lost 3 bases to trimming and J lost 2 bases, with 7 bases between them. The chain joins TRBV6-4 to TRBJ1-1; D not resolved. The TCR sequence derives from a human donor with classical Hodgkin lymphoma. Specimen: peripheral blood mononuclear cells (PBMCs), collected before the fourth cycle of nivolumab. The CDR3 bases are TGTGCCAGCAGTGAAACATTTAACACTGAAGCTTTCTTT. This codes for CASSETFNTEAFF.